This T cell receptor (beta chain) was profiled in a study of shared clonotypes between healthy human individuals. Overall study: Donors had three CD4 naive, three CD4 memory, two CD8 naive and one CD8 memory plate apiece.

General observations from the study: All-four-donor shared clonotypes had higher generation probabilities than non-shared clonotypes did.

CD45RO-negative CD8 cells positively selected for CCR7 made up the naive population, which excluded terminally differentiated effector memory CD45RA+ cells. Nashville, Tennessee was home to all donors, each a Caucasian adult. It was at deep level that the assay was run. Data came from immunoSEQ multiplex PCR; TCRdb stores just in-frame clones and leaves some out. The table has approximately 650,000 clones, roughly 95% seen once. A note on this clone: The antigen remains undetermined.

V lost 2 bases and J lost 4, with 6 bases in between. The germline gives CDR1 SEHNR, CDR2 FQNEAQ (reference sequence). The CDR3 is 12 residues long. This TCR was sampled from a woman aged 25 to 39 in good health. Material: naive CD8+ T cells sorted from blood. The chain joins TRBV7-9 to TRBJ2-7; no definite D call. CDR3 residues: CASSLIPYEQYF. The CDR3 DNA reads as TGTGCCAGCAGCTTAATCCCTTACGAGCAGTACTTC.